This T cell receptor beta chain was sequenced in a study of molecular identifiers for immune sequencing clone quantification (dated by TCRdb to the late 2010s). Looking at the study overall: For a replicate experiment, the RNA from either 20,000 or 100,000 naive CD8 T cells was divided into five aliquots, and four of those aliquots went on to sequencing. This methods study benchmarked molecular-identifier clustering-based TCR repertoire sequencing (MIDCIRS) and TCR RNA copy counting, using CD8 T cells to do so.

CDR1 and CDR2 are read off the germline V gene (reference sequence) as LNHDA and SQIVND. At the junction V is shortened by 3 bases and J by 6 bases, with 9 bases in between. The CDR3 spans 13 residues, from the cysteine through the phenylalanine. Solely the CDR3 DNA is kept, with 39 bases framed from the first base. Details on this clonotype: The antigen it recognizes is unknown. No base quality values were provided; no much bigger clone lies one nucleotide off.

What the research found in general, with its limitations: Modeling gave around 2.7 recovered TCR RNA copies per cell versus 9.5 to 10 by digital PCR, implying about 30% capture efficiency. The naive libraries included spiked-in Jurkat TCR RNA (about nine copies' worth), and this RNA is not part of the donor repertoire. Spiked-in Jurkat TCR RNA equal to a single cell's worth was reported to be detectable even within 1,200,000 naive CD8 T cells. Identical TCR molecules sharing a barcode could cause highly expanded clone sizes to be underestimated. In CMV-specific effector cells, over 97% of molecules were held by clones above 20 RNA copies, whereas under 1% of molecules were held by such clones in naive cells. When barcode sub-clustering was omitted, TCR diversity was inflated by chimeric consensus sequences, with chimeras reaching as high as 47%.

Naive CD8 T cell libraries were made from approximately 20,000 to 1,000,000 sorted cells using 10%, 30% or 50% of purified RNA. On a BD FACSAria II, naive CD8 T cells were FACS-sorted as CD8+CD4-CCR7+CD45RA+ and collected into RLT Plus buffer. Around 10 TCR copies' worth of Jurkat RNA were spiked into roughly 17,000-1,100,000 naive CD8 T cell samples to test detection sensitivity. CD8 T cells were enriched with RosetteSep CD8+ T Cell Enrichment Cocktail and Ficoll-Paque, followed by ACK red cell lysis. The protocol used for the library was PCR. The sequencer listed for this sample is NextSeq 500. Preparation of bulk TCR libraries followed a previously described approach, with the TCR primers listed in Table S5. Total RNA was purified with the Qiagen AllPrep DNA/RNA kit. Reads from multiple sequencing runs of the same library were pooled before analysis. The study's processing was this. Only reads with exact TCR constant sequence were kept, trimmed to 150 nt, and grouped by their 12-nt molecular barcodes. Reads in each barcode group were sub-clustered using a 15% Levenshtein threshold, and a quality-weighted consensus sequence was built for each RNA molecule. Non-functional sequences were filtered out, along with any lower-count sequence sitting one edit away from another sequence. On the basis of fitting two negative binomial distributions, barcode sub-clusters with fewer than 20% of the maximum read count were discarded. TCRdb cleaned the public reads at Q25 with fastp, built clones with MiXCR and kept in-frame beta chains. Rows are unified per CDR3 protein, each entry keeping the most common DNA and genes. The V and J calls here are based on TCRdb, not the publication. This sample gives approximately 500,000 distinct CDR3 sequences in total; roughly 24% of them show up just once. Clones ranked in the top ten supply about 0.75% of the sample.

Sequenced: naive CD8+ T cells from blood, with Jurkat cell RNA spiked in. This specimen's cell subset or site label, per the study, means: FACS-sorted CD8+CD4-CCR7+CD45RA+ naive T cells. The clonotype originates from a human donor in good health. Some libraries in this study had Jurkat cell RNA spiked in. The chain is made from TRBV19 and TRBJ2-1; TRBD2 could be the D gene, as 6 bases match. The DNA is as follows: TGTGCCAGTAGTATGGGACTCCCCAATGAGCAGTTCTTC. Protein translation: CASSMGLPNEQFF.